The rows below give T cell receptor beta chains drawn from one sample of a study of T cell responses to AZD1222 COVID-19 vaccine. The assay was immunoSEQ multiplex PCR, and TCRdb's table has in-frame clones only and misses some. The sample includes some 120,000 clones, roughly 88% of them seen just once. The sequences come from peripheral blood, collected on day 0 of AZD1222 vaccination. The source is an adult in good health. The CDR3 runs from the conserved cysteine through the conserved F or W. A D gene is named only where the DNA matches it firmly. Not all rows give a size; the values are once, few, many and, for expanded clones, a class.

v_gene,abundance,d_gene,j_gene,CDR3aa,CDR3nt
TRBV9,.,TRBD1,TRBJ2-1,CASSVGPGQAHFEQFF,TGTGCCAGCAGCGTGGGCCCGGGACAGGCGCATTTTGAGCAGTTCTTC
TRBV2,.,TRBD1,TRBJ1-5,CASSARGHNQPQHF,TGTGCCAGCAGTGCCAGGGGGCATAATCAGCCCCAGCATTTT
TRBV7-9,medium-sized,.,TRBJ2-7,CASSLVTGAFTYEQYF,TGTGCCAGCAGCTTGGTCACGGGAGCCTTTACCTACGAGCAGTACTTC
TRBV3-1/TRBV3-2,.,.,TRBJ1-1,CASSRQVINAEAFF,TGTGCCAGCAGCCGACAGGTTATAAACGCCGAAGCTTTCTTT
TRBV4-3,few,TRBD1,TRBJ1-6,CASSQDRGNDSPLHF,TGCGCCAGCAGCCAAGACAGGGGGAATGATTCACCCCTCCACTTT
TRBV5-8,.,TRBD1,TRBJ2-7,CASSFQGAVYEQYF,TGTGCCAGCAGCTTTCAGGGGGCGGTCTACGAGCAGTACTTC
TRBV10-3,.,TRBD1,TRBJ2-1,CAISGRSTGTGSSYNEQFF,TGTGCCATCAGTGGGAGGTCGACGGGGACAGGGAGCTCCTACAATGAGCAGTTCTTC
TRBV6-5,.,.,TRBJ2-7,CASSYSQGSGEQYF,TGTGCCAGCAGTTACTCACAGGGTTCCGGCGAGCAGTACTTC
TRBV5-4,.,.,TRBJ1-4,CASSSQGGGEKLFF,TGTGCCAGCAGCTCCCAGGGTGGTGGAGAAAAACTGTTTTTT
TRBV4-1,once,TRBD1,TRBJ1-2,CASSHPDRNYGYTF,TGCGCCAGCAGCCACCCGGACAGGAACTATGGCTACACCTTC
TRBV4-1,.,TRBD2,TRBJ2-2,CASSQGQAGGPTGELFF,TGCGCCAGCAGCCAAGGTCAAGCGGGGGGGCCCACCGGGGAGCTGTTTTTT
TRBV24-1,.,.,TRBJ1-5,CATEITPGSVNNQPQHF,TGTGCCACCGAAATCACGCCCGGGTCAGTCAACAATCAGCCCCAGCATTTT
TRBV6-5,once,.,TRBJ1-1,CASSMNTEAFF,TGTGCCAGCAGCATGAACACTGAAGCTTTCTTT
TRBV5-6,once,TRBD1,TRBJ2-7,CATMVAGGVEQYF,TGTGCCACTATGGTGGCAGGGGGCGTCGAGCAGTACTTC
TRBV10-2,once,.,TRBJ1-2,CASSPSGGGYTF,TGCGCCAGCAGCCCCTCGGGGGGTGGCTACACCTTC
TRBV4-3,once,.,TRBJ2-3,CASSQDGTDTQYF,TGCGCCAGCAGCCAAGACGGCACAGATACGCAGTATTTT
TRBV11-3,.,.,TRBJ2-2,CASSSPPGHLNTGELFF,TGTGCCAGCAGCTCACCACCGGGACACCTGAACACCGGGGAGCTGTTTTTT
TRBV7-3,.,.,TRBJ1-1,CASSLKGGVGDNTEAFF,TGTGCCAGCAGCTTAAAAGGTGGGGTGGGGGACAACACTGAAGCTTTCTTT
TRBV28,.,.,TRBJ1-4,CASSLDAPGNEKLFF,TGTGCCAGCAGTTTAGACGCCCCCGGCAATGAAAAACTGTTTTTT
TRBV5-6,.,.,TRBJ2-7,CASSGGDSISEQYF,TGTGCCAGCAGCGGGGGGGACAGTATCAGCGAGCAGTACTTC
TRBV11-3,few,.,TRBJ1-1,CASSPQGWGLRDTEAFF,TGTGCCAGCAGCCCCCAGGGGTGGGGCCTAAGGGACACTGAAGCTTTCTTT
TRBV2,.,.,TRBJ1-1,CAFYRESNTEAFF,TGTGCCTTTTACAGGGAGAGTAACACTGAAGCTTTCTTT
TRBV6-1,.,TRBD1,TRBJ1-6,CASSEGQIYSPLHF,TGTGCCAGCAGTGAGGGACAGATCTATTCACCCCTCCACTTT
TRBV27,.,.,TRBJ1-2,CASSFRGASGYTF,TGTGCCAGCAGTTTCCGGGGGGCGAGTGGCTACACCTTC
TRBV7-9,.,.,TRBJ1-5,CASSTRTEEQPQHF,TGTGCCAGCAGCACCCGGACAGAAGAACAGCCCCAGCATTTT
TRBV28,.,.,TRBJ1-2,CASREGGRKDGGYTF,TGTGCCAGCAGGGAAGGAGGCAGGAAGGATGGTGGCTACACCTTC
TRBV2,.,.,TRBJ2-1,CASSEASSINEQFF,TGTGCCAGCAGTGAAGCGTCTTCCATTAATGAGCAGTTCTTC
TRBV6-2/TRBV6-3,few,TRBD2,TRBJ2-7,CASSYGAGGSYEQYF,TGTGCCAGCAGTTACGGAGCGGGGGGATCCTACGAGCAGTACTTC
TRBV20-1,.,.,TRBJ2-3,CSARKGTSEDF,TGCAGTGCTAGAAAAGGTACTAGTGAGGATTTT
TRBV24-1,.,.,TRBJ1-2,CATSRGGGGYTF,TGTGCCACCAGCCGAGGAGGGGGTGGCTACACCTTC
TRBV3-1/TRBV3-2,.,TRBD2,TRBJ2-7,CASSQGSGGVQYEQYF,TGTGCCAGCAGCCAAGGATCCGGGGGGGTCCAATACGAGCAGTACTTC
TRBV7-8,.,TRBD1,TRBJ2-7,CASSFSPGQGLYEQYF,TGTGCCAGCAGCTTCTCCCCGGGACAGGGACTCTACGAGCAGTACTTC
TRBV14,.,TRBD1,TRBJ2-5,CASSQVTGGRETQYF,TGTGCCAGCAGCCAAGTGACAGGGGGCAGGGAGACCCAGTACTTC
TRBV4-2,.,TRBD2,TRBJ2-1,CASSPSGGYNEQFF,TGTGCCAGCAGCCCGAGCGGGGGATACAATGAGCAGTTCTTC